This T cell receptor (beta chain) was captured by sequencing in a study of beta chain features in type 1 diabetes. Study-wide results and caveats: Moderate yet significant TCRB CDR3 shortening was seen in Type 1 diabetes patients in all four CD4+ subsets. Fewer junction insertions and more nucleotide deletions appeared in type 1 diabetes patients.

TCRB transcripts that were expressed got sequenced, as all of the isolated RNA had been reverse transcribed. The protocol was immunoSEQ multiplex PCR, while the TCRdb copy is restricted to in-frame clones and leaves out a portion. The sample has roughly 340,000 clones, about 13% seen once; the top ten hold roughly 0.015%. This clone was seen a handful of times. Antigen specificity is unknown. The V gene end was trimmed by 9 bases and the J gene end by 4 bases; junction bases not matched to a gene: 10. CDR3 length equals 15 residues. The germline V gene encodes CDR1 MDHEN and CDR2 SYDVKM. Via the markers CD45RO/CCR7/CD25/CD127/CD95/CD27, stem cell-like memory, regulatory, central memory and naive CD4+ cells were sorted.

Sequencing was performed on naive CD4+ T cells from blood. The chain joins TRBV28 to TRBJ2-1, with 9 positions matching TRBD2. This receptor was identified in a woman aged 18-29 years with type 1 diabetes. CDR3 DNA sequence: TGTGCCAGTCCTCCAGCGGGAGGCCGGTACAATGAGCAGTTCTTC. It specifies CASPPAGGRYNEQFF.